The clone carrying this TCR beta chain was seen repeatedly, ten times or more. The antigen remains unidentified. J lost 1 base, V lost 2 bases, and 1 base had no gene match. Germline V gives CDR1 DFQATT, CDR2 SNEGSKA (reference sequence). CDR3 size: 15 residues. The sample originates from a study of response to subunit inactivated influenza vaccine. TCRdb re-called the RT-PCR reads with MiXCR, one entry per CDR3 protein. The table has roughly 500,000 distinct CDR3 sequences, 16% seen once. Study-level results: The authors suggested that every seasonal influenza vaccination recruits few new T cells.

The sample here was CD4+ T cells sorted from PBMCs, taken roughly 24 months after vaccination. This TCR came from a man between 50 and 75 years old who received an inactivated influenza vaccine. The chain couples TRBV20-1 to TRBJ2-5, with TRBD2 matching 13 bases. This CDR3 is CSARWTSGGQETQYF. The CDR3 region has the DNA TGCAGTGCTAGATGGACTAGCGGGGGCCAAGAGACCCAGTACTTC.